This T cell receptor beta chain was identified in a study of regulatory T cells in long-lasting Graves disease. Germline V gene sequence: CDR1 SGHRS, CDR2 YFSETQ. The CDR3 covers 13 residues. This clonotype appeared many times. Relative to the germline gene, one junction end is altered; a read error may explain this. Library construction for TCR beta used iRepertoire HTBI primers and Arm-PCR of CDR3 regions. TCRdb fed the multiplex PCR reads into MiXCR, producing one record per CDR3 protein. The profile shows about 450,000 distinct CDR3 sequences, roughly a quarter of them singletons. Described time point: persistent/refractory GD, antithyroid drugs over 5 years with positive TRAb. PBMCs provided the RNA from which the TCR library was made.

The specimen comprised peripheral blood mononuclear cells (PBMCs), sampled when the disease was refractory, from a patient treated with antithyroid drugs. The genes are TRBV5-1 and TRBJ1-1, with D hard to call. This clonotype was obtained from a female donor with Graves disease. Here the CDR3 DNA reads TGTGCCAGCAGCCGCGCCGGGAACACTGAAGCTTTCTTT. Protein: CASSRAGNTEAFF.